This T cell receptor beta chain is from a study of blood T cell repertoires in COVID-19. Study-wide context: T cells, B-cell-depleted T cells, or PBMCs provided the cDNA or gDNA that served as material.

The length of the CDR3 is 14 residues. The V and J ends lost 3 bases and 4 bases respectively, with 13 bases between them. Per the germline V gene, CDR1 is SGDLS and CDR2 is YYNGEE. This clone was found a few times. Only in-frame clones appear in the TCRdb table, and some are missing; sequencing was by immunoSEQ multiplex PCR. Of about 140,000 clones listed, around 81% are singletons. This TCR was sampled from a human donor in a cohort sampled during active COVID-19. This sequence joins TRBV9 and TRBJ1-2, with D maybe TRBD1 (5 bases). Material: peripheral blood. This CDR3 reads CASSADGGSYGYTF. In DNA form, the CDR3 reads TGTGCCAGCAGCGCTGACGGGGGGAGCTATGGCTACACCTTC.